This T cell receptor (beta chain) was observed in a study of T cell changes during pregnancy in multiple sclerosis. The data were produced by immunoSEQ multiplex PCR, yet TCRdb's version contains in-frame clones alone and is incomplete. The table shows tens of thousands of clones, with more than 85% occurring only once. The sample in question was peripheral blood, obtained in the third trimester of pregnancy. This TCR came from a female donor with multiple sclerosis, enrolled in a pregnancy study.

CDR3 DNA: TGTGCCAGCAGCTTAGCGAGGGGACAGCGCTATGGCTACACCTTC. Encoded protein: CASSLARGQRYGYTF. The rearrangement uses TRBV7-9 and TRBJ1-2; 7 nucleotides line up with TRBD1. CDR1 is SEHNR and CDR2 is FQNEAQ in the germline V gene (reference sequence). The CDR3 sequence is 15 residues long. V dropped 0 bases and J dropped 4; count of bases not matched to a gene: 5.